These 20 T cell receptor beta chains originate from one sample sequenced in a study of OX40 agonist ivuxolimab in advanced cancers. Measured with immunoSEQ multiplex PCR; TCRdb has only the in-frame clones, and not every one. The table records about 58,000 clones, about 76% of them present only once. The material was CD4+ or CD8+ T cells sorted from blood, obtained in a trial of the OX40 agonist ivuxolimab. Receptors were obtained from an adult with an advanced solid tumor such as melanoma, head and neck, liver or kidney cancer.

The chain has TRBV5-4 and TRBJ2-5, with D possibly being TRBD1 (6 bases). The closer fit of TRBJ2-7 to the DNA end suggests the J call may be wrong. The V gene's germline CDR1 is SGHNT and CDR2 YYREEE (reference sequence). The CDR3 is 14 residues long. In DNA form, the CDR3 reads TGTGCCAGCAGCCTGAAGGGGGAACCCTACGAGCAGTACTTC. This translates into CASSLKGEPYEQYF.

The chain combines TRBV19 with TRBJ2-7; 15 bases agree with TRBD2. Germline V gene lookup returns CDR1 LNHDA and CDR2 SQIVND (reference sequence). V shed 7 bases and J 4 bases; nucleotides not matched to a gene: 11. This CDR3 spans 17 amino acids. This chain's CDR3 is CASTHSGLAGGEYEQYF. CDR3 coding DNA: TGTGCCAGTACCCACTCGGGACTAGCGGGAGGAGAGTACGAGCAGTACTTC.

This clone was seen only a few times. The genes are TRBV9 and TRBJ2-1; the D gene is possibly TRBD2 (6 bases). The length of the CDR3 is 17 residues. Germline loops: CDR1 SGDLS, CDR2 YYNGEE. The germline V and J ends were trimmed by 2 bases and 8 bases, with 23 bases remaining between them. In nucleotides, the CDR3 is TGTGCCAGCAGCGTTGCTCCCGGGACTGGAGTCGGCGATGAGCAGTTCTTC. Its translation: CASSVAPGTGVGDEQFF. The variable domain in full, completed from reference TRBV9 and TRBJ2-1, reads DSGVTQTPKHLITATGQRVTLRCSPRSGDLSVYWYQQSLDQGLQFLIQYYNGEERAKGNILERFSAQQFPDLHSELNLSSLELGDSALYFCASSVAPGTGVGDEQFFGPGTRLTVL.

The CDR3 spells CASSLVGLGTEAFF. Here the CDR3 DNA reads TGTGCCAGCAGCTTAGTTGGGCTGGGGACTGAAGCTTTCTTT. The rearrangement uses TRBV11-2 and TRBJ1-1; D is unclear. The germline V and J ends were trimmed by 1 base and 5 bases, with 11 bases remaining between them. The CDR3 contains 14 residues. Germline-derived CDR1 and CDR2 are SGHAT and FQNNGV.

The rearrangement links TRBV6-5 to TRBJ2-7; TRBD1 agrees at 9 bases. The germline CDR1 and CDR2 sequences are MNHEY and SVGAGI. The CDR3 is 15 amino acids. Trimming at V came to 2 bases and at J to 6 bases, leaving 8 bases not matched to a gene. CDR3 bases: TGTGCCAGCAGTTACGGGACGGGACAGGGTGGCGAGCAGTACTTC. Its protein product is CASSYGTGQGGEQYF.

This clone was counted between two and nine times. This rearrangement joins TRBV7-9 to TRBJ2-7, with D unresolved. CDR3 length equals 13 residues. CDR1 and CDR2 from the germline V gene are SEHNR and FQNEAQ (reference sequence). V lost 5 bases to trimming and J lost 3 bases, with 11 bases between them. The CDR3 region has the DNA TGTGCCAGCAGCCCGCTCGATCGCTACGAGCAGTACTTC. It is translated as CASSPLDRYEQYF. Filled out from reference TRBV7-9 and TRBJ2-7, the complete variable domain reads DTGVSQNPRHKITKRGQNVTFRCDPISEHNRLYWYRQTLGQGPEFLTYFQNEAQLEKSRLLSDRFSAERPKGSFSTLEIQRTEQGDSAMYLCASSPLDRYEQYFGPGTRLTVT.

DNA of the CDR3: TGTGCCAGCAGCTTAGGGGGCCCCCAAGAGACCCAGTACTTC. Its translation: CASSLGGPQETQYF. This sequence joins TRBV7-3 and TRBJ2-5, with D perhaps matching TRBD1 (6 bases). CDR3 length: 14 amino acids. Trimming took off 2 bases at V and 1 base at J, with 8 bases between the two ends. Per germline, CDR1 SGHTA and CDR2 FQGTGA.

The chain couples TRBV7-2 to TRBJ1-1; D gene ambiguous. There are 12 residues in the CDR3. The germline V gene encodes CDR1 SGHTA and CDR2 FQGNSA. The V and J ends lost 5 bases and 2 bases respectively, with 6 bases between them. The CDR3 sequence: CASSPSNTEAFF. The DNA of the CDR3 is TGTGCCAGCAGCCCCTCCAACACTGAAGCTTTCTTT. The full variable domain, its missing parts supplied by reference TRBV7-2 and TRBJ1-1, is GAGVSQSPSNKVTEKGKDVELRCDPISGHTALYWYRQSLGQGLEFLIYFQGNSAPDKSGLPSDRFSAERTGGSVSTLTIQRTQQEDSAVYLCASSPSNTEAFFGQGTRLTVV.

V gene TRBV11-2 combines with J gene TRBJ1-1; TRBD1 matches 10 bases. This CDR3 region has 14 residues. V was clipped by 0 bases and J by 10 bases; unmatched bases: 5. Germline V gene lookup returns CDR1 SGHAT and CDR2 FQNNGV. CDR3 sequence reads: CASSLEVGTGAAFF. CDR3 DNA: TGTGCCAGCAGCTTAGAGGTAGGGACAGGGGCAGCTTTCTTT.

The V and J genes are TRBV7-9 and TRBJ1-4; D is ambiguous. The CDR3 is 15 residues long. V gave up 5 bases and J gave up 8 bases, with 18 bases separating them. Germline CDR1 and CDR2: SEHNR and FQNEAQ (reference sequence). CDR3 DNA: TGTGCCAGCAGCGCCTCACTTGTCACCGACGAAAAACTGTTTTTT. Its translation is CASSASLVTDEKLFF.

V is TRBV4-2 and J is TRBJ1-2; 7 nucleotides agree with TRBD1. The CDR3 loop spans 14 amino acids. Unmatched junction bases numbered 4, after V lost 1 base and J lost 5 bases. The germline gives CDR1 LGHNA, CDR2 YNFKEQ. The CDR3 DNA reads TGTGCCAGCAGCCAAGTGGAGGGACAGTATGGCTACACCTTC. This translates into CASSQVEGQYGYTF.

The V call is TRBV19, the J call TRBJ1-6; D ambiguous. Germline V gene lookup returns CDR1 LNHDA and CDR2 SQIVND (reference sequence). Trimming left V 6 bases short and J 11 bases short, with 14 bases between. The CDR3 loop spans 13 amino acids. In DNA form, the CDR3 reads TGTGCCAGTAGCCGTTGGGCCCGGACACCCCTCCACTTT. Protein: CASSRWARTPLHF.

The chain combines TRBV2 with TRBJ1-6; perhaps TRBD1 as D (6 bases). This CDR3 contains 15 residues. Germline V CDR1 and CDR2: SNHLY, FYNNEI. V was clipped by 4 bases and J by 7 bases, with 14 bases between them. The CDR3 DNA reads TGTGCCAGCAGTGGGTTTACAGGGTCAAATTCACCCCTCCACTTT. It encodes CASSGFTGSNSPLHF.

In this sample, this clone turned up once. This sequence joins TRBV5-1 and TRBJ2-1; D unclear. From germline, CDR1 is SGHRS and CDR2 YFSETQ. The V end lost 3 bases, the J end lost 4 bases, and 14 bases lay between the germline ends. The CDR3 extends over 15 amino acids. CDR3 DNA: TGCGCCAGCAGCTCAGGACGTAGCTATTACAATGAGCAGTTCTTC. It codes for CASSSGRSYYNEQFF.

The CDR3 loop is CASSYGDRGDTEAFF. CDR3 in DNA: TGCGCCAGCAGCTATGGGGACAGGGGGGACACTGAAGCTTTCTTT. The J gene is TRBJ1-1, the V gene TRBV5-1; TRBD1 matches at 11 bases. From germline, CDR1 is SGHRS and CDR2 YFSETQ. Trimming cost V 3 bases and J 3 bases; bases outside gene matches: 4. This CDR3 has 15 amino acids.

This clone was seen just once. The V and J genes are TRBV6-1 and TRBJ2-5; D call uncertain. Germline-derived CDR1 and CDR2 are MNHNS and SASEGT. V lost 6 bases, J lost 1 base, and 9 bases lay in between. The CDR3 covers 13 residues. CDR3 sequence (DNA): TGTGCCAGCAGCCTGACCCCCCAAGAGACCCAGTACTTC. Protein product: CASSLTPQETQYF.

The DNA for the CDR3 is TGTGCCAGCAGCTTACATAGAGTAGTGAACACTGAAGCTTTCTTT. It encodes CASSLHRVVNTEAFF. The V call is TRBV7-2, the J call TRBJ1-1; D gene unclear. CDR1 and CDR2 from the germline V gene are SGHTA and FQGNSA. Trimming removed 2 bases at V and 0 bases at J, with 10 bases between. There are 15 residues in the CDR3.

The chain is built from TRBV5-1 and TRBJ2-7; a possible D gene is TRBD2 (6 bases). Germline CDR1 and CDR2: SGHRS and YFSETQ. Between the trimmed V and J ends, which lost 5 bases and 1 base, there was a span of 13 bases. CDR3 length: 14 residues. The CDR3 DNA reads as TGCGCCAGCAGATCCCGACTAGAATCCTACGAGCAGTACTTC. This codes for CASRSRLESYEQYF.

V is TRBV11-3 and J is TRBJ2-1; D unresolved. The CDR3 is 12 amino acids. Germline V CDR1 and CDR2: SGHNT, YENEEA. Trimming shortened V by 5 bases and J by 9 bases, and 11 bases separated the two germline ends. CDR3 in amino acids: CASSAPGGEQFF. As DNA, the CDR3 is TGTGCCAGCAGCGCCCCGGGTGGTGAGCAGTTCTTC.

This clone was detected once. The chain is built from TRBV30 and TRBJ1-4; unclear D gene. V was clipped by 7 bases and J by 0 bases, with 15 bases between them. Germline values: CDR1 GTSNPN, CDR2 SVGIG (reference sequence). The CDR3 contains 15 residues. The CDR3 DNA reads TGTGCCTTGTCACCAACCGACTCAACTAATGAAAAACTGTTTTTT. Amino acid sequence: CALSPTDSTNEKLFF.